This entry describes one T cell receptor beta chain. Per the germline V gene, CDR1 is SGHVS and CDR2 is FQNEAQ. V lost 2 bases, J lost 4 bases, and 17 bases lay in between. The CDR3 has 16 residues. TCRdb redid the calling of the 5' RACE reads with MiXCR, one entry per CDR3 protein. The repertoire consists of about 400,000 distinct CDR3 sequences, with around a tenth occurring once and the leading ten covering roughly 18%. This sample was taken from a study of T cells after yellow fever vaccination. Across the whole study: The fractions with low cell numbers were processed using SMART-Seq v4 Ultra Low Input.

The material was PBMCs, obtained on the day of the first yellow fever vaccination. The receptor was derived from a man aged 18-30 years who received the YFV17D yellow fever vaccine. This sequence joins TRBV7-8 and TRBJ1-1, with D unresolved. CDR3 region: CASSLLVLGLSTEAFF. CDR3 coding DNA: TGTGCCAGCAGCTTACTGGTCTTGGGGTTAAGCACTGAAGCTTTCTTT.